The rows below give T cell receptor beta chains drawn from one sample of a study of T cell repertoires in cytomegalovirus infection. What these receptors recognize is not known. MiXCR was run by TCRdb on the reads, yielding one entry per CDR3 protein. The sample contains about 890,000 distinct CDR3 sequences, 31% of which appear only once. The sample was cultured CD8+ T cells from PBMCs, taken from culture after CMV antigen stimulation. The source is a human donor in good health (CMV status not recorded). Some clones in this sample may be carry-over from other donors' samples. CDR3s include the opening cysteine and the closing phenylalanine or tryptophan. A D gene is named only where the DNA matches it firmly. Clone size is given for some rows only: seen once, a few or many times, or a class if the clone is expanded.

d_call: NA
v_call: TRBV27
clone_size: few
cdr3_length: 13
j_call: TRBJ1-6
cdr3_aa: CASSLSARSPLHF
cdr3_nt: TGTGCCAGCAGTTTATCCGCCAGATCACCCCTCCACTTT

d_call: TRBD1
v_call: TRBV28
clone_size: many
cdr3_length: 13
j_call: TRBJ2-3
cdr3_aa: CATLDRNPDTQYF
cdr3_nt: TGTGCCACCTTGGACAGGAACCCAGATACGCAGTATTTT

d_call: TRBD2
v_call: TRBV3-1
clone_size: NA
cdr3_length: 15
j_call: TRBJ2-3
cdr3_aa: CASSQVGGITDTQYF
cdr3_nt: TGTGCCAGCAGCCAAGTCGGGGGGATCACAGATACGCAGTATTTT

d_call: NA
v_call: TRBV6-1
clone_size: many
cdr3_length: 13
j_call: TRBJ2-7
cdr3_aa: CASSLLGGNEQYF
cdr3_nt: TGTGCCAGCAGTCTTTTGGGGGGTAACGAGCAGTACTTC

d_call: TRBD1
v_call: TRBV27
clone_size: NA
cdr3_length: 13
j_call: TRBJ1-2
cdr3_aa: CASSLKGGRGYTF
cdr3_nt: TGTGCCAGCAGTTTAAAAGGGGGCCGTGGCTACACCTTC

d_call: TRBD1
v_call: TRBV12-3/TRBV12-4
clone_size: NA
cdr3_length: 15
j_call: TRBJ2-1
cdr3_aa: CASSSPGQGLHEQFF
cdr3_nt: TGTGCCAGCAGTTCCCCTGGACAGGGTCTCCATGAGCAGTTCTTC

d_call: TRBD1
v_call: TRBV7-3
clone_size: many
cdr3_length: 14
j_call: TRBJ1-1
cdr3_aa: CASSPSDRDTEAFF
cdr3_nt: TGTGCCAGCAGCCCCTCGGACAGGGACACTGAAGCTTTCTTT

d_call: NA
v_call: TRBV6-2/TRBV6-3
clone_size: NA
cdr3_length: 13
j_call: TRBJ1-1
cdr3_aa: CASSYKRNTEAFF
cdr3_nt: TGTGCCAGCAGTTACAAGAGGAACACTGAAGCTTTCTTT

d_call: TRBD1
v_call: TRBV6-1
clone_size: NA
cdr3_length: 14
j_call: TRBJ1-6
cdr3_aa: CASNMDRGRSPLHF
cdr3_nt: TGTGCCAGCAATATGGACAGGGGGCGATCACCCCTCCACTTT

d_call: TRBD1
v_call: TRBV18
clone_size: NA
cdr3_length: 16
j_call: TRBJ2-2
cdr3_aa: CASSPPTGLRTGELFF
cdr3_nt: TGTGCCAGCTCACCACCGACAGGGTTGAGGACCGGGGAGCTGTTTTTT

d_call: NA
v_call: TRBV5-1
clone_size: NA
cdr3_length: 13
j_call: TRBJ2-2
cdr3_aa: CASSLRVSGELFF
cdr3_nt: TGCGCCAGCAGCTTGAGGGTTAGCGGGGAGCTGTTTTTT

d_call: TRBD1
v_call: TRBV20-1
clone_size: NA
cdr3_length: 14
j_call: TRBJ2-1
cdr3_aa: CSARLDRVVNEQFF
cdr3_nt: TGCAGTGCTAGGCTTGACAGGGTGGTCAATGAGCAGTTCTTC

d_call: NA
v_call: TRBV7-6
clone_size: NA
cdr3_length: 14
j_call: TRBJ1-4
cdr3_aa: CASSLAGRSEKLFF
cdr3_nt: TGTGCCAGCAGCTTAGCGGGCAGAAGTGAAAAACTGTTTTTT

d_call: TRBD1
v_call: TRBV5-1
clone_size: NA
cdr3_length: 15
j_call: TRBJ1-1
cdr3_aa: CASSLADRGQPEAFF
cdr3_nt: TGCGCCAGCAGCTTGGCGGACAGGGGGCAGCCTGAAGCTTTCTTT

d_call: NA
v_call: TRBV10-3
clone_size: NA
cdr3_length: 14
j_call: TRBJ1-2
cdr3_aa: CAISEGTFHYGYTF
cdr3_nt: TGTGCCATCAGTGAGGGGACCTTCCACTATGGCTACACCTTC

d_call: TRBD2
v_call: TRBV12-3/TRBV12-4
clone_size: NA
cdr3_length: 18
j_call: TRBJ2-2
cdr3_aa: CASSFVVSGGINTGELFF
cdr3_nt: TGTGCCAGCAGTTTCGTTGTTAGCGGGGGCATTAACACCGGGGAGCTGTTTTTT

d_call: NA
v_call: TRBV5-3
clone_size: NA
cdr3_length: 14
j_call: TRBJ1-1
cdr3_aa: CVSSTGLSNTEAFF
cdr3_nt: TGTGTCAGCAGCACCGGCCTCTCCAACACTGAAGCTTTCTTT

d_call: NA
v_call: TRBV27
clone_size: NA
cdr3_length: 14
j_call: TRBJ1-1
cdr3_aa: CASSYSGGVSEAFF
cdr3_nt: TGTGCCAGCAGCTATAGCGGCGGGGTGAGCGAAGCTTTCTTT

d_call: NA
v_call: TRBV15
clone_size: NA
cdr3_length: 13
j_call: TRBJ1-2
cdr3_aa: CATSPDSNYGYTF
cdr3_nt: TGTGCCACCAGCCCGGACAGCAACTATGGCTACACCTTC

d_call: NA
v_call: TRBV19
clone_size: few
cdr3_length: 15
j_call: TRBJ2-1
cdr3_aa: CASSSIEIEGNEQFF
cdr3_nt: TGTGCCAGTAGCAGTATAGAAATAGAAGGCAATGAGCAGTTCTTC